The rows below give T cell receptor beta chains drawn from one sample of a study of glioma-infiltrating T cells. TCRdb used MiXCR to reprocess the multiplex PCR reads, holding one entry per CDR3 protein. The sample lists 100,000 to 150,000 distinct CDR3 sequences; less than 30% were seen once. Sequencing input: glioma tissue, nonneoplastic brain tissue, or PBMCs (not recorded which). These receptors were taken from a human donor with low-grade glioma or glioblastoma, undergoing nonglioma brain surgery, or in good health (not recorded which). Both conserved end residues are part of each CDR3. D genes are given only for firm matches. Size is stated for part of the rows, as once, few or many counts, or as a class when the clone is expanded.

D gene: NA; clone size: NA; J gene: TRBJ2-2; V gene: TRBV19; CDR3 protein: CASSIPGRAGITGELFF; CDR3 DNA: TGTGCCAGTAGTATTCCCGGCAGGGCAGGGATCACCGGGGAGCTGTTTTTT
D gene: TRBD1; clone size: many; J gene: TRBJ2-1; V gene: TRBV27; CDR3 protein: CASSPLGTGGYNEQFF; CDR3 DNA: TGTGCCAGCAGTCCACTAGGGACAGGGGGATACAATGAGCAGTTCTTC
D gene: NA; clone size: many; J gene: TRBJ1-5; V gene: TRBV4-3; CDR3 protein: CASSQDYRQVNQPQHF; CDR3 DNA: TGCGCCAGCAGCCAAGATTACCGACAGGTCAATCAGCCCCAGCATTTT
D gene: NA; clone size: few; J gene: TRBJ1-1; V gene: TRBV5-1; CDR3 protein: CASSLENEAFF; CDR3 DNA: TGCGCCAGCAGCTTGGAGAATGAAGCTTTCTTT
D gene: TRBD1; clone size: many; J gene: TRBJ2-5; V gene: TRBV28; CDR3 protein: CASRIGTGTETQYF; CDR3 DNA: TGTGCCAGCAGAATAGGGACAGGGACCGAGACCCAGTACTTC
D gene: TRBD1; clone size: many; J gene: TRBJ1-1; V gene: TRBV4-1; CDR3 protein: CASRGVRNRGNTEAFF; CDR3 DNA: TGCGCCAGCAGAGGGGTAAGAAACAGGGGAAACACTGAAGCTTTCTTT
D gene: TRBD2; clone size: few; J gene: TRBJ2-1; V gene: TRBV12-3/TRBV12-4; CDR3 protein: CASTGLAGGYEQFF; CDR3 DNA: TGTGCCAGCACCGGACTAGCGGGAGGGTATGAGCAGTTCTTC
D gene: TRBD2; clone size: NA; J gene: TRBJ2-1; V gene: TRBV9; CDR3 protein: CASSVNLAGDYNEQFF; CDR3 DNA: TGTGCCAGCAGCGTCAACTTAGCGGGAGACTACAATGAGCAGTTCTTC
D gene: NA; clone size: many; J gene: TRBJ2-7; V gene: TRBV6-1; CDR3 protein: CASSYAGYEQYF; CDR3 DNA: TGTGCCAGCAGTTACGCGGGGTACGAGCAGTACTTC
D gene: NA; clone size: many; J gene: TRBJ1-1; V gene: TRBV7-6; CDR3 protein: CASSFPGTEAFF; CDR3 DNA: TGTGCCAGCAGCTTTCCAGGGACTGAAGCTTTCTTT